This TCR beta chain was sequenced during a study of blood T cell repertoires in COVID-19. Background on the study: The samples span acute and convalescent COVID-19 from the United States, Italy and Spain. From T cells, B-cell-depleted T cells, or PBMCs came the material, which was cDNA or gDNA.

This CDR3 has 15 amino acids. Germline CDR1 reads SNHLY; CDR2 reads FYNNEI. The V segment lost 6 bases and the J segment 9 bases; nucleotides outside the gene matches: 8. Methods used by the authors: Cell counts per sample came from amplifying reference gene primers. Assay: immunoSEQ multiplex PCR; the TCRdb copy retains only in-frame clones and omits some. V, J and clone size are those of that table, while D and trimming were read from the DNA. The data contain tens of thousands of clones, roughly 80% of them singletons. The clonotype originates from a woman of 80 years or more with acute or convalescent COVID-19. This chain connects TRBV2 to TRBJ1-6; 10 positions agree with TRBD1. The sample was peripheral blood. In DNA, the CDR3 is TGTGCCAGCAGAGATTACCGGGACAGGGGTTCACCCCTCCACTTT. Its protein product is CASRDYRDRGSPLHF. The whole variable domain, remainder taken from reference TRBV2 and TRBJ1-6, is EPEVTQTPSHQVTQMGQEVILRCVPISNHLYFYWYRQILGQKVEFLVSFYNNEISEKSEIFDDQFSVERPDGSNFTLKIRSTKLEDSAMYFCASRDYRDRGSPLHFGNGTRLTVT.